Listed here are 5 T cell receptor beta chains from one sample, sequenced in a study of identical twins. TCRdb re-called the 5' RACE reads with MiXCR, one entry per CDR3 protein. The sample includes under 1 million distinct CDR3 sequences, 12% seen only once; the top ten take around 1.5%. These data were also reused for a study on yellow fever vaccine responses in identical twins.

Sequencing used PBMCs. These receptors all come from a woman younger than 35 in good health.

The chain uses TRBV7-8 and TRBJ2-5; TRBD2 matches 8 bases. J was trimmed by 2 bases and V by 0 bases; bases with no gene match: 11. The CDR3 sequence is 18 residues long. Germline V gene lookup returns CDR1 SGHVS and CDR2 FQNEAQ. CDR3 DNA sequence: TGTGCCAGCAGCTTAGCGCGTCCACTAGCGGAGCTACAAGAGACCCAGTACTTC. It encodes CASSLARPLAELQETQYF.

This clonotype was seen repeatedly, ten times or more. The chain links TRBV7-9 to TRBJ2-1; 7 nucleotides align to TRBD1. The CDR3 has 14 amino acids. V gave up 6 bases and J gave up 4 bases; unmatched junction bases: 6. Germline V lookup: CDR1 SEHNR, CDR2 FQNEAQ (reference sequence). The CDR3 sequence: CASSSRQGYNEQFF. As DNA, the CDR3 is TGTGCCAGCAGTTCCCGACAGGGTTACAATGAGCAGTTCTTC. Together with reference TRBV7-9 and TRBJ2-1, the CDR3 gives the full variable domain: DTGVSQNPRHKITKRGQNVTFRCDPISEHNRLYWYRQTLGQGPEFLTYFQNEAQLEKSRLLSDRFSAERPKGSFSTLEIQRTEQGDSAMYLCASSSRQGYNEQFFGPGTRLTVL.

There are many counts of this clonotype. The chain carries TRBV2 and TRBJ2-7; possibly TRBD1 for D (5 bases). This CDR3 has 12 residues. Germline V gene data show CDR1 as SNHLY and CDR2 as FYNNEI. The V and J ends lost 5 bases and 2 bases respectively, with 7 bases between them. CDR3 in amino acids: CASSPQAYEQYF. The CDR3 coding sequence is TGTGCCAGCAGTCCACAGGCCTACGAGCAGTACTTC.

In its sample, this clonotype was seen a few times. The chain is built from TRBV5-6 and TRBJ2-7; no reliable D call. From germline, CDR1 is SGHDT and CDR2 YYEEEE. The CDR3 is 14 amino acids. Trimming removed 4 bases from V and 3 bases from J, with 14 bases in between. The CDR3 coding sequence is TGTGCCAGCAGCCTAGGATCCAGTGACTACGAGCAGTACGTC. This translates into CASSLGSSDYEQYV.

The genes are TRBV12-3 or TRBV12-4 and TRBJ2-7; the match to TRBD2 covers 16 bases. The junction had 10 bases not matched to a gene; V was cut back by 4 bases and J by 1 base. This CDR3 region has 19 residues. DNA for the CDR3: TGTGCCAGCAGTTCCTCACTGGGACTAGCGGGAGGGTCGTCCTACGAGCAGTACTTC. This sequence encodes CASSSSLGLAGGSSYEQYF.